This entry describes one TCR beta chain. Its antigen remains unknown. When ophthalmopathy did not progress within 18 months, Graves' hyperthyroidism was considered stable. Each patient was aged 18 to 65 and had newly diagnosed hyperthyroidism of under 2 months' duration. This sample is part of a study of T cells in Graves' hyperthyroidism and ophthalmopathy. Study-wide findings and caveats: Among clonotypes expanded in thyroid above 0.001, most were also found in blood.

TCR beta CDR3 sequences were amplified from RNA transcripts. HTBI primers were used for first-round RT-PCR of the TCR CDR3. TCRdb passed the multiplex PCR reads through MiXCR, listing each CDR3 protein once. The sample includes approximately 710,000 distinct CDR3 sequences, around 15% seen only once; the top ten take roughly 16%. The CDR3 has 16 amino acids. V lost 5 bases and J lost 0, with 14 bases in between. Germline assignment: CDR1 SEHNR and CDR2 FQNEAQ (reference sequence). The chain links TRBV7-9 to TRBJ1-3; possibly TRBD1 for D (6 bases). The clonotype was recovered from a man aged 45-60 years with Graves' hyperthyroidism. Sequences were obtained from blood. This chain's CDR3 is CASSVTGSSSGNTIYF. CDR3 nucleotide sequence: TGTGCCAGCAGCGTAACAGGGTCATCCTCTGGAAACACCATATATTTT.